The clone carrying this TCR beta chain came up once. V was clipped by 4 bases and J by 0 bases, with 16 bases between them. The CDR3 contains 17 residues. In germline, CDR1 is SGHRS, CDR2 YFSETQ. Original processing methods: From reference gene primer amplification, estimates of nucleated cell counts were derived. Generated by immunoSEQ multiplex PCR, the TCRdb table keeps only in-frame clones and is missing some. The DNA was the basis for D and trimming; V, J and clone size are from that table. In the table there are roughly 140,000 clones, around 81% of which are singletons. These data belong to a study of blood T cell repertoires in COVID-19. The wider study: The United States, Italy and Spain were the sources of the acute and convalescent COVID-19 samples. From T cells, B-cell-depleted T cells, or PBMCs came the material, which was cDNA or gDNA.

Sequencing was performed on peripheral blood. This clonotype originated in a human donor in a cohort sampled during active COVID-19. The chain employs TRBV5-1 and TRBJ2-2, with no clear D. The CDR3 nucleotides are TGCGCCAGCAGCCTCGCGAGAGGCGAAACGAACACCGGGGAGCTGTTTTTT. Amino acid sequence: CASSLARGETNTGELFF.